This T cell receptor (beta chain) comes out of a study of T cell repertoires in cytomegalovirus infection. Study-wide context: The public TCR beta signatures pointed to both CMV infection and matching HLA type.

This clonotype was detected only a few times. Antigen unknown. TCRdb ran MiXCR on the reads and lists one entry per CDR3 protein. This table has fewer than 550,000 distinct CDR3 sequences, 30% to 40% appearing once. The CDR3 is made up of 16 amino acids. V lost 6 bases, J lost 4 bases, and 19 bases lay in between. Germline values: CDR1 MGHDK, CDR2 SYGVNS. Study conclusions and caveats: Summed frequency of shared TCR beta families picked out CMV carriers who also had the relevant HLA. CMV-specific TCR beta clonotypes restricted by HLA-C were the ones dominating the ex vivo response.

The sample consisted of PBMCs. The origin of this receptor is a human donor in good health (CMV status not recorded). Some clones in this sample may be carry-over from other donors' samples. J is TRBJ1-5 and V is TRBV25-1; TRBD1 might be the D (6 bases). In DNA form, the CDR3 reads TGTGCCAGCAGACTGGGCGCCGGGACACCGAATCAGCCCCAGCATTTT. This translates into CASRLGAGTPNQPQHF.